These 16 T cell receptor beta chains were sequenced from one sample in a study of shared T cell receptors in the human thymus. Repertoires were generated with immunoSEQ multiplex PCR, while TCRdb's copy carries only in-frame clones and drops some. The sample records some 700,000 clones, around 87% being singletons. These data also featured in a second study, about human thymus T cells.

The sequencing input was thymocytes. The origin of the receptors is a boy under three years old with a congenital heart defect.

The V gene is TRBV4-2, the J gene TRBJ2-4; 16 nucleotides match TRBD2. CDR1 is LGHNA, CDR2 YNFKEQ, per germline. This CDR3 spans 19 amino acids. Unmatched junction bases numbered 9, after V lost 4 bases and J lost 3 bases. In DNA form, the CDR3 reads TGTGCCAGCAGCCTTCTCGGGACTAGCGGGAGGGAAAACAAAAACATTCAGTACTTC. Its translation: CASSLLGTSGRENKNIQYF.

The CDR3, as DNA: TGTGCCAGCAGCACCGATGTTCGGGAAAAACTGTTTTTT. Protein: CASSTDVREKLFF. V gene TRBV21-1 combines with J gene TRBJ1-4. TRBV21-1 is listed as a pseudogene. The CDR3 extends over 13 amino acids.

This clone came up once. J is TRBJ1-5 and V is TRBV2; a weak D match, TRBD1 (5 bases). The CDR3 has 14 residues. The germline gives CDR1 SNHLY, CDR2 FYNNEI. Trimming took off 2 bases at V and 4 bases at J, with 9 bases between the two ends. The CDR3 coding sequence is TGTGCCAGCAGTGAATTGGGGGGAAATCAGCCCCAGCATTTT. It encodes CASSELGGNQPQHF.

The V gene is TRBV7-9, the J gene TRBJ2-7; TRBD2 is a possible D gene (6 bases). Trimming removed 1 base from V and 6 bases from J, with 16 bases in between. There are 15 residues in the CDR3. Looked up from germline, CDR1 is SEHNR and CDR2 is FQNEAQ (reference sequence). The CDR3: CASSLGKTSCSEQYF. The CDR3 coding sequence is TGTGCCAGCAGCTTAGGGAAGACTAGTTGTTCCGAGCAGTACTTC.

CDR3 amino acids: CATSPGKGTDTQYF. CDR3 bases: TGTGCCACCTCCCCAGGGAAGGGCACAGATACGCAGTATTTT. The chain combines TRBV28 with TRBJ2-3; maybe TRBD1 (5 bases). Germline V gene data show CDR1 as MDHEN and CDR2 as SYDVKM. The CDR3 totals 14 residues. Deletions cut 10 bases from V and 1 base from J, with 15 bases between.

Here the CDR3 DNA reads TGCGCCAGCAGCCGGACGGTGAGGGACAATGAGCAGTTCTTC. This sequence encodes CASSRTVRDNEQFF. The V and J genes are TRBV4-3 and TRBJ2-1; D possibly corresponds to TRBD2 (5 bases). The germline V and J ends were trimmed by 4 bases and 5 bases, with 12 bases remaining between them. The CDR3 loop spans 14 amino acids. Germline V CDR1 and CDR2: LGHNA, YSLEER.

This sequence joins TRBV7-2 and TRBJ2-1; TRBD2 aligns across 14 bases. CDR1 is SGHTA and CDR2 is FQGNSA in the germline V gene. The J segment lost 0 bases and the V segment lost 2 bases, leaving 3 bases of the junction unmatched. This CDR3 region has 18 residues. DNA for the CDR3: TGTGCCAGCAGCTTACGACTAGCGGGAGGGCCCTCCTACAATGAGCAGTTCTTC. Amino acid sequence: CASSLRLAGGPSYNEQFF.

The gene calls are TRBV9 and TRBJ2-7; no firm D call. Per the germline V gene, CDR1 is SGDLS and CDR2 is YYNGEE. V lost 4 bases and J lost 0, with 14 bases in between. This CDR3 region has 15 residues. The CDR3 reads CASSYDFLSSYEQYF. Written as DNA, the CDR3 is TGTGCCAGCAGCTATGATTTTTTGAGCTCCTACGAGCAGTACTTC.

Remarks on this clone: The germline gene is not matched at one end of the junction; a read error may be the cause. The rearrangement joins TRBV7-7 to TRBJ2-7; D perhaps matches TRBD2 (5 bases). The germline CDR1 and CDR2 sequences are SSHAT and FNYEAQ (reference sequence). The CDR3 totals 14 residues. As DNA, the CDR3 is TGTGCTAGCAGCTTAGACCCCGGAGGCTACGAGCAGTACTTC. Amino acid sequence: CASSLDPGGYEQYF.

The V gene is TRBV27, the J gene TRBJ2-5; 9 positions agree with TRBD2. The J segment lost 1 base and the V segment lost 2 bases, leaving 5 bases of the junction unmatched. The CDR3 runs 16 residues. CDR1 MNHEY and CDR2 SMNVEV come from the germline V gene (reference sequence). In DNA form, the CDR3 reads TGTGCCAGCAGTTTAGGAGGCGGGAGGGCCCAAGAGACCCAGTACTTC. Translated, it gives CASSLGGGRAQETQYF.

The chain employs TRBV27 and TRBJ1-5; no firm D call. Germline CDR1 MNHEY, CDR2 SMNVEV (reference sequence). The ends were cut back, 6 bases at V and 0 bases at J, with 9 bases in the middle. The CDR3 is made up of 14 amino acids. CDR3 region: CASSPGYSNQPQHF. The CDR3, as DNA: TGTGCCAGCAGCCCAGGCTATAGCAATCAGCCCCAGCATTTT.

The rearrangement links TRBV12-1 to TRBJ2-7; the table's TRBD2 call for D was not verified on the DNA. TRBV12-1 is a documented pseudogene. The CDR3 length is 18 residues. The CDR3 protein is CASSFCGTSVTISYEQYF. The CDR3 DNA follows: TGTGCCAGCAGCTTTTGTGGGACTAGCGTAACTATTTCCTACGAGCAGTACTTC.

The chain combines TRBV30 with TRBJ1-5; D ambiguous. The CDR3 sequence is 14 residues long. The V end was cut by 6 bases, the J end by 0 bases, with 12 bases between. Germline V gene lookup returns CDR1 GTSNPN and CDR2 SVGIG (reference sequence). CDR3 nucleotides: TGTGCCTGCAACGGAGGAGATAGCAATCAGCCCCAGCATTTT. Protein sequence: CACNGGDSNQPQHF.

This clone was seen once. The chain recombines TRBV6-6 with TRBJ2-7, with TRBD1 identical over 9 bases. Losses at the gene ends were 6 bases for V and 0 bases for J; bases not matched to a gene: 9. Germline CDR1 MNHNY, CDR2 SVGAGI (reference sequence). The CDR3 consists of 16 residues. The CDR3 DNA is TGTGCCAGCAGCGGGACAGGGCTGACCCCCTCCTACGAGCAGTACTTC. It is translated as CASSGTGLTPSYEQYF.

This chain uses TRBV10-3 with TRBJ1-5; D gene uncertain. The V and J ends lost 3 bases and 2 bases respectively, with 11 bases between them. Per germline, CDR1 ENHRY and CDR2 SYGVKD. The CDR3 covers 15 residues. The CDR3 bases are TGTGCCATCAGTGATCTGGGCTACGGCAATCAGCCCCAGCATTTT. It is translated as CAISDLGYGNQPQHF.

V usage is TRBV5-8 and J usage is TRBJ2-7; tentatively, D is TRBD1 (5 bases). The germline V gene encodes CDR1 SGHTS and CDR2 YDEGEE. Between the trimmed V and J ends, which lost 4 bases and 4 bases, there was a span of 12 bases. The length of the CDR3 is 13 residues. CDR3 residues: CASSKDSPYEQYF. For the CDR3, the DNA is TGTGCCAGCAGCAAAGACAGCCCTTACGAGCAGTACTTC.